Presented here are 14 T cell receptor beta chains from one specimen sequenced in a study of cytomegalovirus exposure and HLA in healthy donors. The PCR had 60 Vbeta and 13 Jbeta primers. Assay used: immunoSEQ multiplex PCR; TCRdb lists only in-frame clones, some missing. The repertoire consists of some 190,000 clones, with around 80% occurring once and the leading ten covering less than 1.5%. Input material: PBMCs. The receptors come from a girl between 10 and 17 years old in good health and CMV-seropositive.

The J gene is TRBJ1-4, the V gene TRBV4-1; D possibly corresponds to TRBD1 (5 bases). Germline V gives CDR1 MGHRA, CDR2 YSYEKL. V lost 0 bases and J 0 bases, leaving 11 bases between the germline ends. This CDR3 region has 17 residues. The DNA of the CDR3 is TGCGCCAGCAGCCAAGATCAAGGCAGGGCAACTAATGAAAAACTGTTTTTT. It yields the protein CASSQDQGRATNEKLFF.

In its sample, this clone was seen a few times. The chain is built from TRBV14 and TRBJ2-1; D gene uncertain. CDR3 length: 18 residues. Germline V gene sequence: CDR1 SGHDN, CDR2 FVKESK. The V gene lost 1 base and the J gene lost 4 bases, with 20 bases spanning the gap. The CDR3 DNA sequence: TGTGCCAGCAGCCAAGCCTCTCCGGCGGCGCCCCAATACAATGAGCAGTTCTTC. Translation: CASSQASPAAPQYNEQFF. The full variable domain, completed using reference TRBV14 and TRBJ2-1, is EAGVTQFPSHSVIEKGQTVTLRCDPISGHDNLYWYRRVMGKEIKFLLHFVKESKQDESGMPNNRFLAERTGGTYSTLKVQPAELEDSGVYFCASSQASPAAPQYNEQFFGPGTRLTVL.

This clone appeared a few times. The V gene is TRBV5-1, the J gene TRBJ2-3; 10 bases fit TRBD2. The V segment lost 0 bases and the J segment 6 bases; nucleotides outside the gene matches: 13. This CDR3 is 18 amino acids long. CDR1 SGHRS and CDR2 YFSETQ come from the germline V gene. The CDR3 here is CASSLGGSGRAGGDTQYF. In DNA form, the CDR3 reads TGCGCCAGCAGCTTGGGGGGAAGCGGGAGGGCCGGGGGGGATACGCAGTATTTT.

This clone was observed once. The rearrangement joins TRBV11-2 to TRBJ2-4; 9 bases line up with TRBD1. With 5 bases clipped from V and 9 bases from J, the junction kept 11 bases outside the gene matches. This CDR3 comprises 15 residues. CDR1 SGHAT and CDR2 FQNNGV come from the germline V gene. CDR3 in DNA: TGTGCCAGCAGCCAGACGACAGGGGGGATAGGCATTCAGTACTTC. This gives the protein CASSQTTGGIGIQYF.

This chain links TRBV5-1 with TRBJ2-2; possibly TRBD1 for D (5 bases). V shed 7 bases and J shed 4 bases, with 14 bases lying between them. CDR1 is SGHRS, CDR2 YFSETQ, per germline. CDR3 size: 14 residues. As DNA, the CDR3 is TGCGCCAGCCAAGTAGGGGTGACCACCGGGGAGCTGTTTTTT. This codes for CASQVGVTTGELFF.

The V call is TRBV7-3, the J call TRBJ1-1, with TRBD1 matching over 12 bases. CDR1 is SGHTA, CDR2 FQGTGA, per germline. J gave up 0 bases and V 5 bases, and 10 bases lay outside the gene matches. This CDR3 contains 18 residues. The CDR3 DNA reads TGTGCCAGCAGCCCCGACGGGACAGGGGGCCTGATGAACACTGAAGCTTTCTTT. It is translated as CASSPDGTGGLMNTEAFF.

The chain recombines TRBV7-7 with TRBJ2-5, with D tentatively TRBD2 (6 bases). In germline, CDR1 is SSHAT, CDR2 FNYEAQ (reference sequence). The CDR3 loop spans 14 amino acids. Trimming removed 7 bases from V and 7 bases from J, with 19 bases in between. The CDR3 DNA is TGTGCCAGCACCCGCCCGGGACGGGACTTGACCCAGTACTTC. Residues: CASTRPGRDLTQYF.

This clone was seen a few times. The rearrangement uses TRBV9 and TRBJ2-5; 9 bases align to TRBD1. CDR3 length equals 16 residues. Germline V CDR1 and CDR2: SGDLS, YYNGEE. V trimming: 3 bases; J trimming: 1 base; junction bases outside the gene matches: 7. The CDR3 DNA reads TGTGCCAGCAGCGGCCGGGACAGGGCCCTCCAAGAGACCCAGTACTTC. This sequence encodes CASSGRDRALQETQYF.

This chain connects TRBV5-1 to TRBJ2-1; 9 bases line up with TRBD1. Unmatched junction bases numbered 4, after V lost 2 bases and J lost 4 bases. The CDR3 is 15 amino acids. Germline-derived CDR1 and CDR2 are SGHRS and YFSETQ. The CDR3 here is CASSLEDRGYNEQFF. The CDR3 DNA follows: TGCGCCAGCAGCTTAGAGGACAGGGGATACAATGAGCAGTTCTTC.

The chain combines TRBV27 with TRBJ2-7; a weak D match, TRBD1 (6 bases). This CDR3 is built from 14 residues. The V end lost 0 bases, the J end lost 5 bases, and 11 bases lay between the germline ends. The germline V gene encodes CDR1 MNHEY and CDR2 SMNVEV (reference sequence). The CDR3 protein is CASSLSLGGNEQYF. The CDR3 DNA is TGTGCCAGCAGTTTATCCCTTGGGGGCAACGAGCAGTACTTC.

This clone was recorded a few times. The chain combines TRBV7-9 with TRBJ1-1; D perhaps matches TRBD1 (5 bases). The CDR3 has 14 amino acids. V lost 5 bases and J 3 bases, leaving 13 bases between the germline ends. Germline CDR1 is SEHNR and CDR2 is FQNEAQ (reference sequence). In DNA form, the CDR3 reads TGTGCCAGCAGCCGTCTTGACAGATACACTGAAGCTTTCTTT. Amino acids: CASSRLDRYTEAFF.

This clone turned up a few times. The rearrangement uses TRBV11-3 and TRBJ2-7, with 11 bases lining up with TRBD2. The CDR3 length is 13 residues. CDR1 is SGHNT, CDR2 YENEEA, per germline. Germline trimming cut 5 bases from V and 6 bases from J; bases unmatched to any gene: 3. The CDR3 DNA sequence: TGTGCCAGCAGCACCGGGACTAGCGGCGAGCAGTACTTC. Amino acid sequence: CASSTGTSGEQYF.

This clone was found once. CDR3 protein: CASSKTSGGENEQFF. CDR3 nucleotide sequence: TGTGCCAGCAGTAAGACTAGCGGAGGGGAAAATGAGCAGTTCTTC. This sequence joins TRBV21-1 and TRBJ2-1; whether TRBD2, the table's D call, matches the DNA was not checked. TRBV21-1 counts as a pseudogene. This CDR3 is 15 amino acids long.

The chain joins TRBV4-1 to TRBJ1-2; D call uncertain. Germline CDR1 is MGHRA and CDR2 is YSYEKL. V was cut by 1 base and J by 2 bases, with 8 bases left in between. CDR3 length: 14 amino acids. CDR3 sequence reads: CASSQVVENYGYTF. Written as DNA, the CDR3 is TGCGCCAGCAGCCAAGTAGTAGAGAACTATGGCTACACCTTC.